Listed here are 7 T cell receptor beta chains from one sample, sequenced in a study of cytomegalovirus exposure and HLA in healthy donors. The PCR employed 60 Vbeta primers together with 13 Jbeta primers. TCRdb's table, derived via immunoSEQ multiplex PCR, lists solely in-frame clones and lacks some. The table has 200,000 to 250,000 clones, 85% to 90% seen once; the top ten hold 1% to 1.5%. The sample was PBMCs. These receptors all come from a human donor in good health.

The rearrangement uses TRBV29-1 and TRBJ2-1; D is unclear. Germline V gene lookup returns CDR1 SQVTM and CDR2 ANQGSEA. Trimming took 0 bases from V and 6 from J, leaving 9 bases between them. The CDR3 is made up of 13 amino acids. The CDR3 nucleotides are TGCAGCGTTGAAGATTTGACATCCAATGAGCAGTTCTTC. It specifies CSVEDLTSNEQFF.

This chain joins TRBV29-1 and TRBJ2-7, with D maybe TRBD1 (6 bases). Trimming removed 6 bases at V and 9 bases at J, with 27 bases between. Germline-derived CDR1 and CDR2 are SQVTM and ANQGSEA. This CDR3 is 15 amino acids long. The CDR3 loop reads CSVRSGVSSTTMQYF. In DNA form, the CDR3 reads TGCAGCGTAAGGTCAGGGGTTTCTAGCACTACGATGCAGTACTTC.

The chain carries TRBV30 and TRBJ1-2; 8 bases map to TRBD1. The ends lost 2 bases at V and 0 bases at J; junction bases unmatched: 5. The CDR3 is made up of 15 amino acids. Germline V gene lookup returns CDR1 GTSNPN and CDR2 SVGIG (reference sequence). CDR3 nucleotide sequence: TGTGCCTGGAGTCGGGCAGGGGGCGCTAACTATGGCTACACCTTC. Its protein product is CAWSRAGGANYGYTF.

The chain is built from TRBV6-6 and TRBJ2-1; tentatively, D is TRBD1 (6 bases). With 2 bases removed from V and 0 bases from J, the gap between germline ends came to 8 bases. The germline V gene has CDR1 MNHNY and CDR2 SVGAGI (reference sequence). CDR3 size: 15 residues. The CDR3 nucleotides read TGTGCCAGCAGTTACCAGGGGACCTCCTACAATGAGCAGTTCTTC. Its protein product is CASSYQGTSYNEQFF.

The chain is built from TRBV2 and TRBJ2-7; D may be TRBD2 (5 bases). The V and J ends lost 5 bases and 5 bases respectively, with 19 bases between them. This CDR3 region has 15 residues. Per germline, CDR1 SNHLY and CDR2 FYNNEI. As DNA, the CDR3 is TGTGCCAGCAGTCGGGTCGTGGGAGTCACCCACGAGCAGTACTTC. It specifies CASSRVVGVTHEQYF.

The rearrangement joins TRBV9 to TRBJ2-5, with 9 positions matching TRBD1. V was clipped by 4 bases and J by 4 bases; unmatched bases: 14. CDR1 is SGDLS and CDR2 is YYNGEE in the germline V gene. CDR3 length: 17 residues. The CDR3 sequence is CASSIAGTGIGIETQYF. The CDR3 DNA reads as TGTGCCAGCAGCATCGCCGGGACAGGGATTGGGATAGAGACCCAGTACTTC. Complete variable domain (other parts from reference TRBV9 and TRBJ2-5): DSGVTQTPKHLITATGQRVTLRCSPRSGDLSVYWYQQSLDQGLQFLIQYYNGEERAKGNILERFSAQQFPDLHSELNLSSLELGDSALYFCASSIAGTGIGIETQYFGPGTRLLVL.

This rearrangement joins TRBV15 to TRBJ2-1; 7 bases are a match to TRBD2. The CDR3 runs 17 residues. Germline V CDR1 and CDR2: LNHNV, YYDKDF (reference sequence). V trimming: 3 bases; J trimming: 1 base; junction bases outside the gene matches: 9. The CDR3 bases are TGTGCCACCAGCAGGGGGGGGATGCGGACTTCCTACAATGAGCAGTTCTTC. This gives the protein CATSRGGMRTSYNEQFF.